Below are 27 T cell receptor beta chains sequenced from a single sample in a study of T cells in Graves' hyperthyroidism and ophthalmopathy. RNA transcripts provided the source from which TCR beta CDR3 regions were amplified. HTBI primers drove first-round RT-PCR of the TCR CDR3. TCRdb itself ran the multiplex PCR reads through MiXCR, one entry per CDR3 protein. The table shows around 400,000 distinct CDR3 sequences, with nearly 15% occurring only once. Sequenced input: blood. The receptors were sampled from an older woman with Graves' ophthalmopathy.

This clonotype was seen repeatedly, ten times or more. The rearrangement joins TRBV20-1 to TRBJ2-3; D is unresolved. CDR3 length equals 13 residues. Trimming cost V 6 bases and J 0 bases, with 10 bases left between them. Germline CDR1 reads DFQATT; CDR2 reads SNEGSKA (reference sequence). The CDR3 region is CSARLGSTDTQYF. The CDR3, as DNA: TGCAGTGCAAGACTGGGGAGCACAGATACGCAGTATTTT.

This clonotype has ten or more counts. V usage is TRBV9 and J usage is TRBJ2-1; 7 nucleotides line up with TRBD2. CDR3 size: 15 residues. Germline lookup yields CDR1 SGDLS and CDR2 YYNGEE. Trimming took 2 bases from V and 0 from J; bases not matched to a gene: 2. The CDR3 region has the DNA TGTGCCAGCAGCGTCAGCGGGAACTCCTACAATGAGCAGTTCTTC. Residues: CASSVSGNSYNEQFF.

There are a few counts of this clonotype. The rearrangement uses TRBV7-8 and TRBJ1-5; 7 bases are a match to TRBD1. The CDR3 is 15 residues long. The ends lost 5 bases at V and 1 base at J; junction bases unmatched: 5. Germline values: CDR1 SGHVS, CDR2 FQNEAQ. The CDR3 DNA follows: TGTGCCAGCAGCAACAGGACAGGCAGCAATCAGCCCCAGCATTTT. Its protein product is CASSNRTGSNQPQHF.

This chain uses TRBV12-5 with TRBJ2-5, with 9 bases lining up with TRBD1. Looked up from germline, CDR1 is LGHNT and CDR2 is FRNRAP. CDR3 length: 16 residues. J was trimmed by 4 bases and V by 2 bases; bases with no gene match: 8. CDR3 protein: CASGLWTGAFVETQYF. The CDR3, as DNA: TGTGCTAGTGGTTTGTGGACAGGGGCGTTCGTAGAGACCCAGTACTTC.

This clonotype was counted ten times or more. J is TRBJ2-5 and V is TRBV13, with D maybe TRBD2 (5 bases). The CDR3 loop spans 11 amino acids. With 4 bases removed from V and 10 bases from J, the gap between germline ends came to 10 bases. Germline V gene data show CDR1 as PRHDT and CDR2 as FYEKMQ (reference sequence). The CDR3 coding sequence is TGTGCCAGCAGCTCCAGCGGCTTCCAGTACTTC. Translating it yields CASSSSGFQYF.

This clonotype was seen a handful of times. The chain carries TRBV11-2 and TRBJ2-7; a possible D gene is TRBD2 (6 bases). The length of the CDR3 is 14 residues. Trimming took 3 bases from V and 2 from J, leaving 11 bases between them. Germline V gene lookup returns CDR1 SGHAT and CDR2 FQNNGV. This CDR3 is CASSLVRRAYEQYF. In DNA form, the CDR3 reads TGTGCCAGCAGCTTGGTCCGGAGGGCCTACGAGCAGTACTTC.

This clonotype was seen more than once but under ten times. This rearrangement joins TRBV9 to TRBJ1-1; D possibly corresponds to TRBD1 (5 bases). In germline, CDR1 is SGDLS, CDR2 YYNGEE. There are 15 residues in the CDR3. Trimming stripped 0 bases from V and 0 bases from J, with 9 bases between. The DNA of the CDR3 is TGTGCCAGCAGCGTAGGAAAGGGGATGAACACTGAAGCTTTCTTT. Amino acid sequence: CASSVGKGMNTEAFF.

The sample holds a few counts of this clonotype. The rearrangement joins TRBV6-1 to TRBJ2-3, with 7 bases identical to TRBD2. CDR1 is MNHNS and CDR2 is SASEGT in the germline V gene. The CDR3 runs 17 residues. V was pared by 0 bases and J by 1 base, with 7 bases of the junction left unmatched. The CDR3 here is CASSEAHGGRGTDTQYF. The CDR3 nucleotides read TGTGCCAGCAGTGAAGCCCACGGGGGGAGGGGCACAGATACGCAGTATTTT.

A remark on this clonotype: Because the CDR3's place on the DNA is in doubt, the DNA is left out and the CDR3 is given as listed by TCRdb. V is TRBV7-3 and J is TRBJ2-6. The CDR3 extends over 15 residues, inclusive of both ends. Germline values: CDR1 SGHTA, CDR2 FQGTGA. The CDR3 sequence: CASSLFGNGANVLTF.

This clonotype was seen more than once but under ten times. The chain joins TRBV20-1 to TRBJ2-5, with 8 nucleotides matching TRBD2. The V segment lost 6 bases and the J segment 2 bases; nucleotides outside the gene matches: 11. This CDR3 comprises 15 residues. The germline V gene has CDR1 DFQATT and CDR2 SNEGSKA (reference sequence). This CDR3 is CSANGLATSQETQYF. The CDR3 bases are TGCAGTGCGAACGGACTAGCAACCAGTCAAGAGACCCAGTACTTC.

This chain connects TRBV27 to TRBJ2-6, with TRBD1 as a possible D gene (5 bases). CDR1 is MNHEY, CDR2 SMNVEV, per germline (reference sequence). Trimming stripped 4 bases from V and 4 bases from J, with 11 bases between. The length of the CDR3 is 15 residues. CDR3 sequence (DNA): TGTGCCAGCAGTTCGCAGGGCGCCGGGGCCAACGTCCTGACTTTC. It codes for CASSSQGAGANVLTF. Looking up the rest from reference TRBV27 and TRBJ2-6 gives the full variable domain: EAQVTQNPRYLITVTGKKLTVTCSQNMNHEYMSWYRQDPGLGLRQIYYSMNVEVTDKGDVPEGYKVSRKEKRNFPLILESPSPNQTSLYFCASSSQGAGANVLTFGAGSRLTVL.

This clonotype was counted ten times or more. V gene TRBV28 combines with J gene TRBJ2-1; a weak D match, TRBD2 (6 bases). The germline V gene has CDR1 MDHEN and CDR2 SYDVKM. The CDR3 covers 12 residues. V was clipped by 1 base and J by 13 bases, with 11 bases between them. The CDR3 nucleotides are TGTGCCAGCAGTTTATTGCGGGGTCTCCAGTTCTTC. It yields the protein CASSLLRGLQFF.

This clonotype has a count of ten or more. CDR3: CASTSPLEGYEQYF. CDR3 DNA: TGTGCCAGCACCTCCCCCCTCGAAGGGTACGAGCAGTACTTC. The gene calls are TRBV28 and TRBJ2-7; D gene unclear. Germline-derived CDR1 and CDR2 are MDHEN and SYDVKM. The CDR3 extends over 14 amino acids. Between the trimmed V and J ends, which lost 7 bases and 4 bases, there was a span of 17 bases.

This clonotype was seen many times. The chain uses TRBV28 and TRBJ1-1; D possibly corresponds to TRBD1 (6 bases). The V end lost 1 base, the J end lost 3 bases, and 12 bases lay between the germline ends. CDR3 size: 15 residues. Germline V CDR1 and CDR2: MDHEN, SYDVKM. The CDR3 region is CASSLFGGVDTEAFF. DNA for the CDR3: TGTGCCAGCAGTTTATTTGGGGGCGTCGACACTGAAGCTTTCTTT.

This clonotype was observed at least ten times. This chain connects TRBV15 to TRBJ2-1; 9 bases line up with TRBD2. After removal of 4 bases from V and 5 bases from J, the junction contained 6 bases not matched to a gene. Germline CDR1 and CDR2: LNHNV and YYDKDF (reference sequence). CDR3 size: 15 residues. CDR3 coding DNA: TGTGCCACCAGCAATCGGCTAGCGGGGAACAATGAGCAGTTCTTC. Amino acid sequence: CATSNRLAGNNEQFF.

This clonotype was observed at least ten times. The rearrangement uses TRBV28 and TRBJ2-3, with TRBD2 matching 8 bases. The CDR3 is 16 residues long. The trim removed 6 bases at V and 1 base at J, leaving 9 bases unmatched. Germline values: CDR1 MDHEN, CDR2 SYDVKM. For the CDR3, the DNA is TGTGCCAGCAGCGCGGGGGGCTCGACTGGCACAGATACGCAGTATTTT. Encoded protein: CASSAGGSTGTDTQYF.

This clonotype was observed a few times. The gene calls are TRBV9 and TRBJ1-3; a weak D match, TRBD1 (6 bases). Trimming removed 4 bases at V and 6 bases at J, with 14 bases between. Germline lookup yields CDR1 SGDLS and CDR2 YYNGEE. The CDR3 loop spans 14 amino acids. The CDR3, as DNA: TGTGCCAGCAGCCCCCAAGGGGGGCCAAACACCATATATTTT. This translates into CASSPQGGPNTIYF.

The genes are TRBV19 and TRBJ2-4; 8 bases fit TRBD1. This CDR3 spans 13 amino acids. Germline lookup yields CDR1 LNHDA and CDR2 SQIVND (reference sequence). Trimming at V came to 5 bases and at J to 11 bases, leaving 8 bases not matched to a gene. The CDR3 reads CASSSDRETFQYF. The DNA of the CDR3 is TGTGCCAGTAGTTCGGACAGGGAGACATTTCAGTACTTC.

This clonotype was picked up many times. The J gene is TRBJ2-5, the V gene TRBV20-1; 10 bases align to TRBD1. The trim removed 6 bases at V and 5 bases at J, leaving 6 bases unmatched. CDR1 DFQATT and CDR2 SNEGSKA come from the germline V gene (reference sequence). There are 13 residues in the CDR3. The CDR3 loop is CSAGTGEEETQYF. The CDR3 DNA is TGCAGTGCGGGGACAGGGGAGGAGGAGACCCAGTACTTC.

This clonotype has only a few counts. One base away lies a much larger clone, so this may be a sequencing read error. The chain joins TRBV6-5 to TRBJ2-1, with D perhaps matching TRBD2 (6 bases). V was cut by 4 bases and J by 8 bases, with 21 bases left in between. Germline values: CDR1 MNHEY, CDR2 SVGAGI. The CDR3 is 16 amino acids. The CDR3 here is CASSSPSSESRDEQFF. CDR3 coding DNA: TGTGCCAGCAGTTCTCCTTCTAGCGAGAGTCGGGATGAGCAGTTCTTC.

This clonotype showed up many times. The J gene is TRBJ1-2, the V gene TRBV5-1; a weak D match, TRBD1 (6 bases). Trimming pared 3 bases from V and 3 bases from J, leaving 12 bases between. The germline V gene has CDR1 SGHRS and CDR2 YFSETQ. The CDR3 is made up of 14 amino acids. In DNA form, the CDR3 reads TGCGCCAGCAGCTCTGACAGGCAGCACTATGGCTACACCTTC. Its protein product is CASSSDRQHYGYTF.

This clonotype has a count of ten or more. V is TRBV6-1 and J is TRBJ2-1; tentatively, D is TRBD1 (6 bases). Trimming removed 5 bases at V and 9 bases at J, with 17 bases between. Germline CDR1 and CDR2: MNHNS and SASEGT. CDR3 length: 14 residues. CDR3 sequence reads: CASSTTRGQPEQFF. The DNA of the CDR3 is TGTGCCAGCAGTACTACGAGAGGACAGCCTGAGCAGTTCTTC.

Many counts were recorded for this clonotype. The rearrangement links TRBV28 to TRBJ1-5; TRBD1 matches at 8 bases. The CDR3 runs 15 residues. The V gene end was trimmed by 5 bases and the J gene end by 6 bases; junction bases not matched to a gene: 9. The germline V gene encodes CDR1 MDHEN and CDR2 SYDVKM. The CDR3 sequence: CASSTLGQGSQPQHF. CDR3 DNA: TGTGCCAGCAGTACCCTCGGACAGGGAAGTCAGCCCCAGCATTTT.

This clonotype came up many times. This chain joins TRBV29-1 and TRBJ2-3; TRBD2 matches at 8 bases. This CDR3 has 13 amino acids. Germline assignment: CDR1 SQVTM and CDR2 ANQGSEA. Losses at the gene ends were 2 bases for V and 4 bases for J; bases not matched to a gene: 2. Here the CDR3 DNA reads TGCAGCGTTGAAACGCGGGGGGCAGATACGCAGTATTTT. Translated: CSVETRGADTQYF.

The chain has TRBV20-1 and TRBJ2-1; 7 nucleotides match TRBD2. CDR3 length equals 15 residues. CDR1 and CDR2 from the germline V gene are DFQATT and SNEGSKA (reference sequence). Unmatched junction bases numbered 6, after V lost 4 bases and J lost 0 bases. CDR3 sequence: CSATTRTSSYNEQFF. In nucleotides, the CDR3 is TGCAGTGCTACCACTAGGACTAGCTCCTACAATGAGCAGTTCTTC.

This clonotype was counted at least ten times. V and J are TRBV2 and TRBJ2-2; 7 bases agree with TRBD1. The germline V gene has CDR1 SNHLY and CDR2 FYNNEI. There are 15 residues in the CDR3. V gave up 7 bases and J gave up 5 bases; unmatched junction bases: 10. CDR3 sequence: CASNRQGVRTGELFF. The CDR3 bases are TGTGCCAGCAATAGACAGGGAGTAAGGACCGGGGAGCTGTTTTTT. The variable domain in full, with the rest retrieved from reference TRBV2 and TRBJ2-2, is EPEVTQTPSHQVTQMGQEVILRCVPISNHLYFYWYRQILGQKVEFLVSFYNNEISEKSEIFDDQFSVERPDGSNFTLKIRSTKLEDSAMYFCASNRQGVRTGELFFGEGSRLTVL.

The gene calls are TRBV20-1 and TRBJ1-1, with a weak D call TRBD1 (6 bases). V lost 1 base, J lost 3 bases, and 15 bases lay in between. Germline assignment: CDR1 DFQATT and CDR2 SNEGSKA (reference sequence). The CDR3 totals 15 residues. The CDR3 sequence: CSARARGLWDTEAFF. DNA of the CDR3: TGCAGTGCTAGAGCTAGGGGGTTGTGGGACACTGAAGCTTTCTTT.